This is a list of T cell receptor beta chains from one sample in a study of response to subunit inactivated influenza vaccine. TCRdb fed the RT-PCR reads into MiXCR, producing one record per CDR3 protein. The sample holds about 240,000 distinct CDR3 sequences, more than 9% seen once. This sample comprised non-naive T cells sorted from PBMCs, obtained roughly 2 weeks before vaccination. These receptors all stem from a man over 45 who received an inactivated influenza vaccine. Both conserved end residues are trimmed from each CDR3.

v_call	j_call	cdr3_aa
TRBV5-1	TRBJ2-2	ASSSNKAANTGELF
TRBV7-2	TRBJ2-7	ASSLQGDGEQY
TRBV7-2	TRBJ1-4	ASSLVIGWGEKLF
TRBV7-2	TRBJ2-7	ASSFRGASYEQY
TRBV4-2	TRBJ2-3	ASSHPRTDTQY
TRBV5-6	TRBJ2-1	ASSLFVVTHSYNEQF
TRBV12-3/TRBV12-4	TRBJ1-2	ASSLVPAGYT
TRBV11-2	TRBJ2-7	ASSLVAKRLYEQY
TRBV4-3	TRBJ2-5	ASSQQRGMGETQY
TRBV7-2	TRBJ2-7	ASSSQQISYEQY
TRBV25-1	TRBJ2-7	ASSELVEQY
TRBV20-1	TRBJ2-3	SAKTSVPPDTQY
TRBV15	TRBJ1-2	ATSRDRGGYT
TRBV12-3/TRBV12-4	TRBJ2-5	ASSLLASGQETQY
TRBV20-1	TRBJ1-2	SARAQGVDYYGYT
TRBV6-1	TRBJ2-7	ASSPIGYSSSYEQY
TRBV7-2	TRBJ2-2	ASSLVGLAWNTGELF
TRBV9	TRBJ2-4	ASSVSLENIQY
TRBV27	TRBJ2-5	ASSPRLAGGETQY
TRBV5-1	TRBJ2-3	ASGSIAGGNTDTQY
TRBV7-8	TRBJ2-5	ASNTGLGAETQY
TRBV27	TRBJ2-2	ASTLGSGGVRDTGELF
TRBV6-1	TRBJ1-3	ASSLPTNRGPDSGNTIY
TRBV4-1	TRBJ2-2	ASSRPDGRGELF
TRBV12-3/TRBV12-4	TRBJ1-1	ASSLVGFTEAF
TRBV4-2	TRBJ2-7	ASSRERGLYEQY
TRBV7-9	TRBJ1-1	ASSSYQGYTEAF
TRBV4-2	TRBJ2-5	ASSQEGWGWETQY
TRBV7-9	TRBJ1-4	ASSPGQYNEKLF
TRBV20-1	TRBJ2-3	SARALAADTQY
TRBV2	TRBJ1-1	ASTMKTEAF
TRBV28	TRBJ2-2	ASILAGVNTGELF
TRBV11-1	TRBJ2-2	ASSFGGLGGELF
TRBV15	TRBJ2-3	ATSRDVRGLDTQY
TRBV20-1	TRBJ2-7	SARGGRGAIYEQY
TRBV29-1	TRBJ2-5	SVRLNQETQY